The 26 T cell receptor beta chains presented below share a single source sample, sequenced in a study of blood T cell repertoires in COVID-19. The assay was immunoSEQ multiplex PCR, and TCRdb's table has in-frame clones only and misses some. The sample consists of around 230,000 clones, over 85% of them appearing once. The sample consisted of PBMCs or T cells enriched from blood (not recorded which). These receptors were taken from a woman in her twenties or thirties with acute COVID-19.

J is TRBJ1-4 and V is TRBV7-8; D unresolved. The V gene lost 7 bases and the J gene lost 8 bases, with 11 bases spanning the gap. This CDR3 has 12 amino acids. Germline CDR1 SGHVS, CDR2 FQNEAQ. CDR3 amino acids: CASNRPGEKLFF. The CDR3 region has the DNA TGTGCCAGCAACCGGCCGGGGGAAAAACTGTTTTTT.

The J gene is TRBJ1-1, the V gene TRBV10-3; 8 positions match TRBD1. From germline, CDR1 is ENHRY and CDR2 SYGVKD. CDR3 length: 14 residues. Unmatched junction bases numbered 5, after V lost 4 bases and J lost 4 bases. Here the CDR3 reads CAISADRAVTEAFF. The DNA of the CDR3 is TGTGCCATCAGTGCGGACAGGGCGGTCACTGAAGCTTTCTTT.

Concerning this clone: The same CDR3 is also encoded by other DNA sequences in this sample. The chain uses TRBV28 and TRBJ1-2; TRBD1 matches 9 bases. Germline V CDR1 and CDR2: MDHEN, SYDVKM. V shed 2 bases, J shed 6 bases, and the junction held 1 base outside the gene matches. This CDR3 region has 13 residues. This CDR3 is CASSLRQGDGYTF. CDR3 nucleotides: TGTGCCAGCAGTTTACGACAGGGGGATGGCTACACCTTC.

The V call is TRBV4-1, the J call TRBJ1-2; D gene ambiguous. The V gene lost 0 bases and the J gene lost 2 bases, with 10 bases spanning the gap. The germline V gene has CDR1 MGHRA and CDR2 YSYEKL. CDR3 length: 15 amino acids. CDR3 DNA sequence: TGCGCCAGCAGCCAAGAGCCAGGACTGAACTATGGCTACACCTTC. Its protein is CASSQEPGLNYGYTF.

The chain couples TRBV5-1 to TRBJ2-1, with TRBD1 as a possible D gene (6 bases). This CDR3 has 15 amino acids. Germline-derived CDR1 and CDR2 are SGHRS and YFSETQ. Trimming shortened V by 0 bases and J by 4 bases, and 11 bases separated the two germline ends. The CDR3 DNA follows: TGCGCCAGCAGCTTGGGTGGGGGCAAATACAATGAGCAGTTCTTC. Translation: CASSLGGGKYNEQFF.

The V and J genes are TRBV29-1 and TRBJ2-2; TRBD1 aligns across 10 bases. Germline V gene data show CDR1 as SQVTM and CDR2 as ANQGSEA. CDR3 length equals 13 residues. With 7 bases clipped from V and 5 bases from J, the junction kept 4 bases outside the gene matches. The CDR3: CSGDRGGTGELFF. CDR3 DNA: TGCAGCGGGGACAGGGGCGGTACCGGGGAGCTGTTTTTT.

The V call is TRBV3-1 (or the pseudogene TRBV3-2), the J call TRBJ2-2, with 10 bases aligning to TRBD1. Germline lookup yields CDR1 LGHDT and CDR2 YNNKEL (reference sequence). This CDR3 has 19 residues. Trimming cost V 4 bases and J 1 base; bases outside gene matches: 12. The CDR3 sequence is CASSRETWDRGLNTGELFF. The CDR3, as DNA: TGTGCCAGCAGCCGGGAGACGTGGGACAGGGGCCTGAACACCGGGGAGCTGTTTTTT.

The V and J genes are TRBV4-1 and TRBJ1-2; 7 bases align to TRBD1. Trimming took 2 bases from V and 2 from J; bases not matched to a gene: 8. Per germline, CDR1 MGHRA and CDR2 YSYEKL. The CDR3 runs 16 residues. CDR3 sequence: CASSQRAQGENYGYTF. The CDR3 nucleotides read TGCGCCAGCAGCCAACGGGCTCAGGGGGAAAACTATGGCTACACCTTC.

This clone was observed a few times. The chain uses TRBV10-1 and TRBJ1-3; weak D call: TRBD1 (6 bases). Germline loops: CDR1 WNHNN, CDR2 SYGVQD (reference sequence). This CDR3 spans 14 amino acids. Trimming pared 6 bases from V and 3 bases from J, leaving 12 bases between. The CDR3 bases are TGCGCCAGCAGCCCGGACAGCCGTGGAAACACCATATATTTT. This gives the protein CASSPDSRGNTIYF.

V is TRBV10-3 and J is TRBJ1-3; no firm D call. CDR3 size: 13 residues. Trimming took 7 bases from V and 7 from J, leaving 14 bases between them. Looked up from germline, CDR1 is ENHRY and CDR2 is SYGVKD. CDR3 DNA sequence: TGTGCCATCAAGGGAGACTCAGCGAACACCATATATTTT. Protein sequence: CAIKGDSANTIYF.

The chain combines TRBV7-8 with TRBJ1-2; no clear D. Germline V gives CDR1 SGHVS, CDR2 FQNEAQ. The CDR3 consists of 13 residues. V shed 1 base and J shed 5 bases, with 8 bases lying between them. In DNA form, the CDR3 reads TGTGCCAGCAGCTTAGACAGTTCTTATGGCTACACCTTC. Translation gives CASSLDSSYGYTF.

V and J are TRBV28 and TRBJ2-7, with 9 bases fitting TRBD1. The V segment lost 5 bases and the J segment 3 bases; nucleotides outside the gene matches: 5. Germline loops: CDR1 MDHEN, CDR2 SYDVKM. This CDR3 has 14 residues. The CDR3 loop is CASSPRTGDYEQYF. The CDR3 DNA reads TGTGCCAGCAGTCCGAGGACAGGGGACTACGAGCAGTACTTC.

This chain joins TRBV11-2 and TRBJ2-6; D gene unclear. CDR3 size: 14 residues. Germline lookup yields CDR1 SGHAT and CDR2 FQNNGV. V was cut by 4 bases and J by 4 bases, with 8 bases left in between. The CDR3 coding sequence is TGTGCCAGCAGCTCCCCTCGGGGGGCCAACGTCCTGACTTTC. It encodes CASSSPRGANVLTF. The variable domain in full, with the rest retrieved from reference TRBV11-2 and TRBJ2-6, is EAGVAQSPRYKIIEKRQSVAFWCNPISGHATLYWYQQILGQGPKLLIQFQNNGVVDDSQLPKDRFSAERLKGVDSTLKIQPAKLEDSAVYLCASSSPRGANVLTFGAGSRLTVL.

The rearrangement uses TRBV27 and TRBJ1-2, with 9 bases lining up with TRBD1. The CDR3 runs 13 residues. The trim removed 4 bases at V and 8 bases at J, leaving 5 bases unmatched. CDR1 and CDR2 (germline): MNHEY, SMNVEV (reference sequence). CDR3 in DNA: TGTGCCAGCAGTTGGGGACAGGGAGGAGGCTACACCTTC. It translates to CASSWGQGGGYTF.

The chain carries TRBV15 and TRBJ2-1, with 12 bases aligning to TRBD2. The germline V gene has CDR1 LNHNV and CDR2 YYDKDF (reference sequence). This CDR3 is 15 amino acids long. V was pared by 1 base and J by 10 bases, with 5 bases of the junction left unmatched. The CDR3 is CATSRVTSGGWEQFF. The CDR3 DNA reads as TGTGCCACCAGCAGAGTGACTAGCGGGGGTTGGGAGCAGTTCTTC.

This clone was seen once. Compared with germline, one end of the junction differs, possibly owing to a read error. V gene TRBV5-1 combines with J gene TRBJ1-4, with a weak D call TRBD1 (5 bases). The CDR3 is 14 amino acids. Germline lookup yields CDR1 SGHRS and CDR2 YFSETQ. The CDR3 sequence: CASRFGGVGEKLFF. In DNA form, the CDR3 reads TGCGCCAGCCGCTTTGGAGGGGTTGGGGAAAAACTGTTTTTT.

The chain uses TRBV30 and TRBJ1-5; D not resolved. Per germline, CDR1 GTSNPN and CDR2 SVGIG (reference sequence). CDR3 length: 15 amino acids. V gave up 2 bases and J gave up 6 bases, with 17 bases separating them. The CDR3 coding sequence is TGTGCCTGGAGTAAACCGTATGGGCGAGCTCAGCCCCAGCATTTT. Translated, it gives CAWSKPYGRAQPQHF.

J is TRBJ2-2 and V is TRBV2; 8 positions agree with TRBD1. With V trimmed by 4 bases and J by 5 bases, 6 bases remained unmatched. The CDR3 contains 15 residues. The germline gives CDR1 SNHLY, CDR2 FYNNEI. The DNA of the CDR3 is TGTGCCAGCAGTGTCGTGACAGGGGAAACCGGGGAGCTGTTTTTT. Translated: CASSVVTGETGELFF.

J is TRBJ1-5 and V is TRBV18; no clear D gene. Looked up from germline, CDR1 is KGHSH and CDR2 is LQKENI. Trimming took off 1 base at V and 0 bases at J, with 4 bases between the two ends. The CDR3 length is 14 residues. Here the CDR3 reads CASSPLGSNQPQHF. As DNA, the CDR3 is TGTGCCAGCTCACCACTCGGTAGCAATCAGCCCCAGCATTTT.

This clone was seen once. This sequence joins TRBV11-2 and TRBJ2-1, with D hard to call. The ends were cut back, 2 bases at V and 7 bases at J, with 12 bases in the middle. The CDR3 is 14 amino acids. CDR1 is SGHAT, CDR2 FQNNGV, per germline. The CDR3: CASSLNMNVNEQFF. For the CDR3, the DNA is TGTGCCAGCAGCTTAAACATGAATGTGAATGAGCAGTTCTTC.

The J gene is TRBJ2-5, the V gene TRBV7-9; D possibly corresponds to TRBD1 (6 bases). The length of the CDR3 is 19 residues. V was shortened by 5 bases and J by 2 bases, with 27 bases between the two germline ends. The germline CDR1 and CDR2 sequences are SEHNR and FQNEAQ (reference sequence). The CDR3 DNA is TGTGCCAGCAGCCCCCCTTGGGATAAGACAGGTATCGAGCAAGAGACCCAGTACTTC. Residues: CASSPPWDKTGIEQETQYF.

The chain has TRBV19 and TRBJ2-7; the D is unclear. CDR1 LNHDA and CDR2 SQIVND come from the germline V gene (reference sequence). The ends were cut back, 3 bases at V and 8 bases at J, with 8 bases in the middle. The CDR3 sequence is 11 residues long. The CDR3 sequence: CASSIGRQQYF. As DNA, the CDR3 is TGTGCCAGTAGTATTGGGCGACAGCAGTACTTC. Filled out from reference TRBV19 and TRBJ2-7, the complete variable domain reads DGGITQSPKYLFRKEGQNVTLSCEQNLNHDAMYWYRQDPGQGLRLIYYSQIVNDFQKGDIAEGYSVSREKKESFPLTVTSAQKNPTAFYLCASSIGRQQYFGPGTRLTVT.

The chain joins TRBV19 to TRBJ1-1; D remains unclear. Trimming took 3 bases from V and 1 from J, leaving 6 bases between them. Germline CDR1 LNHDA, CDR2 SQIVND (reference sequence). The CDR3 sequence is 13 residues long. The CDR3 DNA follows: TGTGCCAGTAGTATCGCAGAGAACACTGAAGCTTTCTTT. Residues: CASSIAENTEAFF.

This chain joins TRBV11-3 and TRBJ2-5, with 15 bases matching TRBD2. There are 18 residues in the CDR3. Germline CDR1 is SGHNT and CDR2 is YENEEA. V was clipped by 4 bases and J by 2 bases; unmatched bases: 8. CDR3 DNA: TGTGCCAGCAGCTCACGGACTAGCGGGGGGGTATTTCAAGAGACCCAGTACTTC. It yields the protein CASSSRTSGGVFQETQYF. The full variable domain, its missing parts supplied by reference TRBV11-3 and TRBJ2-5, is EAGVVQSPRYKIIEKKQPVAFWCNPISGHNTLYWYLQNLGQGPELLIRYENEEAVDDSQLPKDRFSAERLKGVDSTLKIQPAELGDSAVYLCASSSRTSGGVFQETQYFGPGTRLLVL.

J is TRBJ2-1 and V is TRBV30; no clear D. The CDR3 loop spans 13 amino acids. CDR1 and CDR2 (germline): GTSNPN, SVGIG (reference sequence). V dropped 0 bases and J dropped 4 bases, with 7 bases sitting between them. The CDR3 bases are TGTGCCTGGAGTGTACGGGTATACAATGAGCAGTTCTTC. Its translation is CAWSVRVYNEQFF.

The CDR3 DNA follows: TGTGCCAGTAGTATGAGGGTAAGCACTGAAGCTTTCTTT. It encodes CASSMRVSTEAFF. The gene calls are TRBV19 and TRBJ1-1; D call uncertain. V dropped 3 bases and J dropped 4 bases, with 9 bases sitting between them. Germline V gene data show CDR1 as LNHDA and CDR2 as SQIVND (reference sequence). The CDR3 has 13 residues.